This T cell receptor (beta chain) comes out of a study of T cell repertoires in cytomegalovirus infection. Turning to the study itself: From public TCR beta signatures came an indication of both CMV infection and matching HLA type.

Findings and limits, study-wide: Of the TCR beta families, the public ones yielded a cumulative frequency that identified carriers of CMV plus the relevant HLA. The ex vivo response was dominated by HLA-C-restricted CMV-specific TCR beta clonotypes.

This clonotype was seen repeatedly, ten times or more. The antigen remains unidentified. In TCRdb, the reads were re-called with MiXCR into one record per CDR3 protein. The data show almost 500,000 distinct CDR3 sequences, roughly 10% seen once. V shed 0 bases and J shed 2 bases, with 13 bases lying between them. Germline V lookup: CDR1 LNHDA, CDR2 SQIVND (reference sequence). This CDR3 comprises 16 residues. J is TRBJ1-2 and V is TRBV19; no clear D. Sequenced material: PBMCs. The receptor's source is a human donor in good health (CMV status not recorded). Some clones in this sample may be carry-over from other donors' samples. The CDR3 DNA follows: TGTGCCAGTAGTATAGATTGGCAACAATACAACTATGGCTACACCTTC. It yields the protein CASSIDWQQYNYGYTF.